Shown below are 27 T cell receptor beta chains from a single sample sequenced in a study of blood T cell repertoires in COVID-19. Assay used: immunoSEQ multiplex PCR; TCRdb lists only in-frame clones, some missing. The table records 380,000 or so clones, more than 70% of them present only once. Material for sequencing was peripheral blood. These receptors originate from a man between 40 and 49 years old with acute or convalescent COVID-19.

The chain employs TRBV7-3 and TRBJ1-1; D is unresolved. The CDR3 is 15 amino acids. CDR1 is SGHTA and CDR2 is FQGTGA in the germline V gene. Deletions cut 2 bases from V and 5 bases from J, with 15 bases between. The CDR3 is CASSLGSFRETEAFF. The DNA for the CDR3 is TGTGCCAGCAGCTTAGGTAGTTTTAGAGAGACTGAAGCTTTCTTT.

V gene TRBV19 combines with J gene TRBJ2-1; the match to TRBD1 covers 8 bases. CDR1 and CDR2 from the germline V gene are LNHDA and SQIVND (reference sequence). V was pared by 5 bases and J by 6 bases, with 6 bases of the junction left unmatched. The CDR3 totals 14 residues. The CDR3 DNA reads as TGTGCCAGTAGTCCATCGGACAGGGTCAATGAGCAGTTCTTC. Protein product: CASSPSDRVNEQFF.

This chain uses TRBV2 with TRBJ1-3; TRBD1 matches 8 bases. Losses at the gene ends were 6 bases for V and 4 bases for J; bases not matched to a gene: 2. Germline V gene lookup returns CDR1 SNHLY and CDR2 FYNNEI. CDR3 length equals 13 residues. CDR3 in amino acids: CASSRDRGNTIYF. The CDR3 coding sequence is TGTGCCAGCAGCCGGGACAGGGGAAACACCATATATTTT.

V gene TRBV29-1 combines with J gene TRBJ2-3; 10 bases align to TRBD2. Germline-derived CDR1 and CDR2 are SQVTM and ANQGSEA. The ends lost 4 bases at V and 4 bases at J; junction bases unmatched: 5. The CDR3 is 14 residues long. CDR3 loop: CSVAPSGRPDTQYF. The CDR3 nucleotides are TGCAGCGTTGCTCCTAGCGGGAGACCAGATACGCAGTATTTT.

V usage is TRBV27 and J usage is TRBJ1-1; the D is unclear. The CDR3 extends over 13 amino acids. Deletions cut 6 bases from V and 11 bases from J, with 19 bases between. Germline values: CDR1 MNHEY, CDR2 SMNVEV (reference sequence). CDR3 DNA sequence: TGTGCCAGCAGAACCTATGGACGGACTGGGGCTTTCTTT. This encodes CASRTYGRTGAFF.

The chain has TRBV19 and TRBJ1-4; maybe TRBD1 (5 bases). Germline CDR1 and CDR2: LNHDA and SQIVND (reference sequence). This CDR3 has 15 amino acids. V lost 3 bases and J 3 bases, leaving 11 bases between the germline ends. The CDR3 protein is CASSISGGANEKLFF. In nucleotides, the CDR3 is TGTGCCAGTAGTATCTCAGGAGGGGCTAATGAAAAACTGTTTTTT. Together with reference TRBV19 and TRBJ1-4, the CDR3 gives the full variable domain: DGGITQSPKYLFRKEGQNVTLSCEQNLNHDAMYWYRQDPGQGLRLIYYSQIVNDFQKGDIAEGYSVSREKKESFPLTVTSAQKNPTAFYLCASSISGGANEKLFFGSGTQLSVL.

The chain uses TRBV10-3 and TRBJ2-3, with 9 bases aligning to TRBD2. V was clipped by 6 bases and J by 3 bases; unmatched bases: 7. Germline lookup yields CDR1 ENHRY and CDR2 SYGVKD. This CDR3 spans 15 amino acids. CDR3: CAIRKAGGLTDTQYF. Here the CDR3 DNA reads TGTGCCATCAGAAAAGCGGGAGGATTAACAGATACGCAGTATTTT.

CDR3 nucleotide sequence: TGTGCCAGCAGTGACTCCGGGACAGAGAGGTCACCCCTCCACTTT. Translating gives CASSDSGTERSPLHF. The V and J genes are TRBV2 and TRBJ1-6, with TRBD1 matching over 7 bases. The length of the CDR3 is 15 residues. V trimming: 3 bases; J trimming: 10 bases; junction bases outside the gene matches: 9. The germline CDR1 and CDR2 sequences are SNHLY and FYNNEI.

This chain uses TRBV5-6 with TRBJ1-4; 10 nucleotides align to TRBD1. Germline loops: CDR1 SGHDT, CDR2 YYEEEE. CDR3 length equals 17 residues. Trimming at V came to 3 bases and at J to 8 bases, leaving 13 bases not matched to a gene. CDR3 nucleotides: TGTGCCAGCAGCTCTCCGGAGACAGGGGGCTTTGAGGAAAAACTGTTTTTT. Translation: CASSSPETGGFEEKLFF.

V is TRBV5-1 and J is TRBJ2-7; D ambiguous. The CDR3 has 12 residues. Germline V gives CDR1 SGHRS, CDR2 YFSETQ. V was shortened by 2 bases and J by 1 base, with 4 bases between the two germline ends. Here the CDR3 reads CASSFNSYEQYF. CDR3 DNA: TGCGCCAGCAGCTTCAATTCCTACGAGCAGTACTTC.

CDR3 loop: CASSLETRGHEQFF. The CDR3 DNA reads as TGTGCCAGCAGCTTAGAAACTAGGGGGCATGAGCAGTTCTTC. The rearrangement joins TRBV11-2 to TRBJ2-1; 7 bases are shared with TRBD1. V trimming: 0 bases; J trimming: 8 bases; junction bases outside the gene matches: 4. Germline V gene data show CDR1 as SGHAT and CDR2 as FQNNGV. The CDR3 totals 14 residues.

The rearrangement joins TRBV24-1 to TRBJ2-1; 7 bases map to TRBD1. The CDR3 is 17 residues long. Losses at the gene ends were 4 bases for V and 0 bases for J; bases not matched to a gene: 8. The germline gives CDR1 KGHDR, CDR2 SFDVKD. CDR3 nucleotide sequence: TGTGCCACCAGTGACGAGGGGGCACCAAGCTCCTACAATGAGCAGTTCTTC. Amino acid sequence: CATSDEGAPSSYNEQFF.

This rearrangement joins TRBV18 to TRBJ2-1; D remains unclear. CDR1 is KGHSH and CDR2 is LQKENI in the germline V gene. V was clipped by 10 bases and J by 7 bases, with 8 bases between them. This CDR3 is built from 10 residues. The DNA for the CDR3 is TGTGCCACTTCTGCGAATGAGCAGTTCTTC. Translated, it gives CATSANEQFF.

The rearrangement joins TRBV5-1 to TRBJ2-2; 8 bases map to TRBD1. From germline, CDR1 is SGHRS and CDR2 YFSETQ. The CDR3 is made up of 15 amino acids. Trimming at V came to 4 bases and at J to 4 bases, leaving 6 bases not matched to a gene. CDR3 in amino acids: CASSIDRGSTGELFF. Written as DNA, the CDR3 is TGCGCCAGCAGCATCGACAGGGGTAGCACCGGGGAGCTGTTTTTT.

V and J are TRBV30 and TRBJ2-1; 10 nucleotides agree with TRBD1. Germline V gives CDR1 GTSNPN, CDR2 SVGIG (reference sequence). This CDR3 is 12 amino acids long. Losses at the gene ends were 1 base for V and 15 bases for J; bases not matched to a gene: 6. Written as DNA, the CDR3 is TGTGCCTGGAGTGCCGGGACAGGGGATTCGTTCTTC. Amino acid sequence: CAWSAGTGDSFF. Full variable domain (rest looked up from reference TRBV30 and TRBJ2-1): SQTIHQWPATLVQPVGSPLSLECTVEGTSNPNLYWYRQAAGRGLQLLFYSVGIGQISSEVPQNLSASRPQDRQFILSSKKLLLSDSGFYLCAWSAGTGDSFFGPGTRLTVL.

The CDR3 region has the DNA TGTGCCAGTCACGGAGGGGCTCGCGGCTACACCTTC. Translated, it gives CASHGGARGYTF. This chain uses TRBV19 with TRBJ1-2; D perhaps matches TRBD1 (5 bases). The CDR3 is made up of 12 amino acids. V was shortened by 8 bases and J by 8 bases, with 15 bases between the two germline ends. Germline values: CDR1 LNHDA, CDR2 SQIVND (reference sequence).

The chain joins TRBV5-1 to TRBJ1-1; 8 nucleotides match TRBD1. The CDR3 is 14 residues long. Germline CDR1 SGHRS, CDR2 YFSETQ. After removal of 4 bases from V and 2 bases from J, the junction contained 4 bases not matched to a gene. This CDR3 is CASSGGQGNTEAFF. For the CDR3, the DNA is TGCGCCAGCAGCGGAGGACAGGGTAACACTGAAGCTTTCTTT. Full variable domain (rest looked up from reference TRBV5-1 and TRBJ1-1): KAGVTQTPRYLIKTRGQQVTLSCSPISGHRSVSWYQQTPGQGLQFLFEYFSETQRNKGNFPGRFSGRQFSNSRSEMNVSTLELGDSALYLCASSGGQGNTEAFFGQGTRLTVV.

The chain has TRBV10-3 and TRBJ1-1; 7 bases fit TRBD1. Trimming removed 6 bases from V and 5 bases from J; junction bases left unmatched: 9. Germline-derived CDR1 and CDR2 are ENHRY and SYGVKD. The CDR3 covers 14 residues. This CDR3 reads CAIRDYSGGTEAFF. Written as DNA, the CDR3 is TGTGCCATCAGGGACTATTCAGGGGGAACTGAAGCTTTCTTT.

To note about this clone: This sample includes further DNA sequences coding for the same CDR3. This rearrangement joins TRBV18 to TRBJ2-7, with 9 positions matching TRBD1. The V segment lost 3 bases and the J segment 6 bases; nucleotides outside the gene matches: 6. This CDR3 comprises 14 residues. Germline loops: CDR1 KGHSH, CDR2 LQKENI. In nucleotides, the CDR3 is TGTGCCAGCTCACCTCGGGACAGGGAAGCCGAGCAGTACTTC. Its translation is CASSPRDREAEQYF.

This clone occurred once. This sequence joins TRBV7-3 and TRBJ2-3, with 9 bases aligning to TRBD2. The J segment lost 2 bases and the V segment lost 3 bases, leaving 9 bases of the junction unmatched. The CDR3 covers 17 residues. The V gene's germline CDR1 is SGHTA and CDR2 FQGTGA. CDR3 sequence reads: CASSFGQTSGFTDTQYF. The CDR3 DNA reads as TGTGCCAGCAGCTTCGGCCAGACTAGCGGATTCACAGATACGCAGTATTTT.

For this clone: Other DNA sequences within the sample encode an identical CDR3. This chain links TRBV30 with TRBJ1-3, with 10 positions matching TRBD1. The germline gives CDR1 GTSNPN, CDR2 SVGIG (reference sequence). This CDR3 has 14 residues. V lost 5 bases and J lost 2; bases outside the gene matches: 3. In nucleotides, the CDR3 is TGTGCCTGGGGGACAGGGGCTACTGGAAACACCATATATTTT. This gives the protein CAWGTGATGNTIYF.

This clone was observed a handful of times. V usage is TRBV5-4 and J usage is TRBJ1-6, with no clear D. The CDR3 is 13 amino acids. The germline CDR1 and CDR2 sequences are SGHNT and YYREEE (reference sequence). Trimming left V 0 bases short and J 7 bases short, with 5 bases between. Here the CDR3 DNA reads TGTGCCAGCAGCTTGGATTTAAATTCACCCCTCCACTTT. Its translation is CASSLDLNSPLHF.

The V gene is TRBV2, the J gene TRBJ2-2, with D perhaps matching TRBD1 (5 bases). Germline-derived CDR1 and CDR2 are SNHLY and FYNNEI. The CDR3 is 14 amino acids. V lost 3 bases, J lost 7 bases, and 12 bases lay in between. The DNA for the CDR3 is TGTGCCAGCAGTGATACCAGGGCGAGCGGGGAGCTGTTTTTT. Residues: CASSDTRASGELFF. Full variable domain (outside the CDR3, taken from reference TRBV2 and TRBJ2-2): EPEVTQTPSHQVTQMGQEVILRCVPISNHLYFYWYRQILGQKVEFLVSFYNNEISEKSEIFDDQFSVERPDGSNFTLKIRSTKLEDSAMYFCASSDTRASGELFFGEGSRLTVL.

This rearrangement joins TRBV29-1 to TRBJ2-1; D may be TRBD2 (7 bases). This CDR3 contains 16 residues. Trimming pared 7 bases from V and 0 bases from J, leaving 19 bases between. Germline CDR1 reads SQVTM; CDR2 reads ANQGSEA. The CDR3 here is CSAHWGGTSSYNEQFF. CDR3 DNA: TGCAGCGCCCACTGGGGGGGCACAAGCTCCTACAATGAGCAGTTCTTC.

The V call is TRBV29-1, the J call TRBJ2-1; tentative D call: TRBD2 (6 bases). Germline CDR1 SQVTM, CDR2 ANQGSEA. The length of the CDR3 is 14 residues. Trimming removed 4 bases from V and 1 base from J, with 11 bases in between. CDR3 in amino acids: CSVVAGTSYNEQFF. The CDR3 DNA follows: TGCAGCGTTGTGGCGGGAACGTCCTACAATGAGCAGTTCTTC.

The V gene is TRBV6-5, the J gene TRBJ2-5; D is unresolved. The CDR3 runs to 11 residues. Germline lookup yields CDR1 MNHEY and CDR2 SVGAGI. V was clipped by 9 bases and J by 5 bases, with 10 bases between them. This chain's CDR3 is CASSGGETQYF. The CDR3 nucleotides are TGTGCCAGTTCTGGTGGCGAGACCCAGTACTTC.

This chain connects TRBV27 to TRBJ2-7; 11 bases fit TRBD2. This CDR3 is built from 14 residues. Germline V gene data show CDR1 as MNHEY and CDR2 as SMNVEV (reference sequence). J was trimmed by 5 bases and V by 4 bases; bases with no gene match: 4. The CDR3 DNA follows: TGTGCCAGCAGTTCCTTAGCGGGAGGGAACGAGCAGTACTTC. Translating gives CASSSLAGGNEQYF.